This T cell receptor (beta chain) was found in a study of blood T cell repertoires in COVID-19. One Seattle source followed patients from active infection through their disease course. Per the authors' pipeline: Researchers report that nucleated cell counts were estimated from reference gene primer amplification. The table came from immunoSEQ multiplex PCR; TCRdb's copy has only in-frame clones and leaves some out. V and J calls and clone size are copied from that table; D and trimming were computed from the DNA. The sample carries under 250,000 clones, roughly 77% recorded once. V was clipped by 0 bases and J by 5 bases, with 11 bases between them. Germline CDR1 and CDR2: SGHKS and YYEKEE (reference sequence). The CDR3 loop spans 14 amino acids.

V usage is TRBV5-5 and J usage is TRBJ1-2; D gene ambiguous. The sequence was obtained from a woman aged 40 to 50 with COVID-19, enrolled during active disease. Sequencing was carried out using peripheral blood. CDR3: CASSLAVTRYGYTF. DNA for the CDR3: TGTGCCAGCAGCTTGGCCGTGACGCGGTATGGCTACACCTTC.